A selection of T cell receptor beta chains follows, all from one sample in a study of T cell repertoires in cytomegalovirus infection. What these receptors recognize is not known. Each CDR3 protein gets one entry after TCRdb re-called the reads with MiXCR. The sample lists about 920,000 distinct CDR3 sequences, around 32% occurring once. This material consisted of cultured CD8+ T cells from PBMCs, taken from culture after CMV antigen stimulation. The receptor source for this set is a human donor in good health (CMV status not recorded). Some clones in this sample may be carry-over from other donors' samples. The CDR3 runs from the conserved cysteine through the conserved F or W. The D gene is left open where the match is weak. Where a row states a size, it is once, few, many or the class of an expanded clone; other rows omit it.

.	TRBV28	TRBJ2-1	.	TGTGCCAGCAGCTCGGTGGGGGGGGCACCAACCACTTACAATGAGCAGTTCTTC	CASSSVGGAPTTYNEQFF
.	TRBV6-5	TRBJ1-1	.	TGTGCCAGCAGTTACTCGTACGATCCGGGACACCCTATGAACACTGAAGCTTTCTTT	CASSYSYDPGHPMNTEAFF
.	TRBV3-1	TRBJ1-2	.	TGTGCCAGCAGCCCCCGGGCGGGTAACTATGGCTACACCTTC	CASSPRAGNYGYTF
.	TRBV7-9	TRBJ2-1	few	TGTGCCAGCACTCCTGAGCCCCCCTCCAATGAGCAGTTCTTC	CASTPEPPSNEQFF
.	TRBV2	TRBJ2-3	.	TGTGCCAGCAGTGATCCTTTCGCGAGCACAGATACGCAGTATTTT	CASSDPFASTDTQYF
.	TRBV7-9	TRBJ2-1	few	TGTGCCTCAATGGGGGCACCCAACTACTACAATGAGCAGTTCTTC	CASMGAPNYYNEQFF
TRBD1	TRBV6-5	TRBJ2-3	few	TGTGCCAGCAGTTACCGGGACAGGACCACAGATACGCAGTATTTT	CASSYRDRTTDTQYF
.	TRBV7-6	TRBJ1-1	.	TGTGCCAGCAGCTTAGAGGGGCGTGGGGTAATGGTAACTGAAGCTTTCTTT	CASSLEGRGVMVTEAFF
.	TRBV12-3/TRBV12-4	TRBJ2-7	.	TGTGCCAGCAGTTTAATACTTGGCAGGGCCTACGAGCAGTACTTC	CASSLILGRAYEQYF
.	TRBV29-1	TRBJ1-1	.	TGCAGCGTTGCTTTGAACACTGAAGCTTTCTTT	CSVALNTEAFF
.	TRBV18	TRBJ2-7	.	TGTGCCAGCTCCCCCGACAGATTGGGCGAACAGTACTTC	CASSPDRLGEQYF
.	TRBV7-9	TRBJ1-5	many	TGTGCCAGCAGCCCCAGCTCAGGGGATCAGCCCCAGCATTTT	CASSPSSGDQPQHF
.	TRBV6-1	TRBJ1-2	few	TGTGCCAGCAGCCCGACCGTAGCTAACTATGGCTACACCTTC	CASSPTVANYGYTF
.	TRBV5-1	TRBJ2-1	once	TGCGCCAGCAACCACAGGGTCGACTCCTACAATGAGCAGTTCTTC	CASNHRVDSYNEQFF
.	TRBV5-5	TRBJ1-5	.	TGTGCCAGCAGCCCGCGCACGAGTCAGCCCCAGCATTTT	CASSPRTSQPQHF